This paragraph covers one T cell receptor beta chain sequence. This specimen belongs to a study of blood T cell repertoires in COVID-19. Turning to the study itself: T cells, B-cell-depleted T cells, or PBMCs supplied cDNA or gDNA.

In the original analysis: Amplification of reference gene primers provided the estimated nucleated cell counts. The data were produced by immunoSEQ multiplex PCR, yet TCRdb's version contains in-frame clones alone and is incomplete. The D gene and trimming were derived from the DNA, and the V and J assignments and clone size from that table. The sample yields about 300,000 clones, 85% to 90% seen once. V dropped 3 bases and J dropped 9 bases, with 12 bases sitting between them. This CDR3 is built from 13 residues. Germline lookup yields CDR1 LGHDT and CDR2 YNNKEL (reference sequence). Study members were between roughly 18 and 89 years old and lived in fewer than 30 US regions. Cohort 3 donors were reported recovered after two negative PCRs, clearance, or symptom resolution.

This receptor was obtained from a man aged 30 to 45 who had recovered from COVID-19. The specimen sequenced was PBMCs or T cells enriched from blood (not recorded which). The chain is built from TRBV3-1 (or the pseudogene TRBV3-2) and TRBJ2-1, with a possible D match to TRBD2 (5 bases). The DNA for the CDR3 is TGTGCCAGCAGCCAGACGGAGGATCCTGAGCAGTTCTTC. Amino acid sequence: CASSQTEDPEQFF.